These 9 T cell receptor beta chains came from one sample sequenced in a study of T cells in Graves' hyperthyroidism and ophthalmopathy. RNA transcripts were the template for amplifying TCR beta CDR3 regions. TCR CDR3 underwent first-round RT-PCR with the HTBI primer set. One entry per CDR3 protein results from TCRdb running MiXCR on the multiplex PCR reads. The sample carries more than 300,000 distinct CDR3 sequences, approximately 15% recorded once. The sequenced material came from blood. These TCRs come from a woman aged 25 to 39 with Graves' ophthalmopathy.

This clonotype was observed at least ten times. The genes are TRBV6-1 and TRBJ2-7, with 8 bases matching TRBD2. J gave up 6 bases and V 2 bases, and 9 bases lay outside the gene matches. Germline V gives CDR1 MNHNS, CDR2 SASEGT. The CDR3 has 15 amino acids. The CDR3 reads CASSERTSQGFEQYF. The CDR3 DNA reads as TGTGCCAGCAGTGAAAGGACTAGCCAGGGCTTCGAGCAGTACTTC.

This clonotype was detected many times. CDR3 loop: CASSSTPRVGNYGYTF. The CDR3 bases are TGTGCCAGCAGCTCAACTCCCAGGGTGGGAAACTATGGCTACACCTTC. V is TRBV7-8 and J is TRBJ1-2, with D tentatively TRBD1 (5 bases). Looked up from germline, CDR1 is SGHVS and CDR2 is FQNEAQ. There are 16 residues in the CDR3. V was shortened by 4 bases and J by 2 bases, with 17 bases between the two germline ends.

This clonotype has at least ten counts. The CDR3 DNA reads as TGTGCCAGCAGAATCGGACAGGGCACTGAAAAACTGTTTTTT. Translation gives CASRIGQGTEKLFF. The chain uses TRBV12-3 or TRBV12-4 and TRBJ1-4; TRBD1 matches at 8 bases. The CDR3 totals 14 residues. J gave up 7 bases and V 6 bases, and 7 bases lay outside the gene matches.

This clonotype was found a few times. The conserved closing phenylalanine or tryptophan is absent in this CDR3, likely reflecting a read error. V and J are TRBV20-1 and TRBJ1-5; no reliable D call. V was clipped by 3 bases and J by 0 bases, with 6 bases between them. From germline, CDR1 is DFQATT and CDR2 SNEGSKA (reference sequence). This CDR3 has 13 residues. Here the CDR3 reads CSASINSNQPQHL. CDR3 coding DNA: TGCAGTGCTAGTATCAATAGCAATCAGCCCCAGCATCTT.

This clonotype has a count of ten or more. This chain joins TRBV6-5 and TRBJ1-1; no reliable D call. Germline assignment: CDR1 MNHEY and CDR2 SVGAGI. Trimming shortened V by 0 bases and J by 0 bases, and 17 bases separated the two germline ends. The CDR3 extends over 18 amino acids. The CDR3 sequence: CASSYSTITPQLNTEAFF. CDR3 DNA: TGTGCCAGCAGTTACTCGACCATCACCCCCCAACTGAACACTGAAGCTTTCTTT.

This clonotype was seen at least ten times. J is TRBJ1-1 and V is TRBV2, with D uncertain. The CDR3 totals 15 residues. V lost 2 bases and J 0 bases, leaving 10 bases between the germline ends. Germline V gives CDR1 SNHLY, CDR2 FYNNEI. The CDR3 loop is CASSEQRRMNTEAFF. The CDR3 DNA sequence: TGTGCCAGCAGTGAACAGAGGAGGATGAACACTGAAGCTTTCTTT.

The chain couples TRBV15 to TRBJ1-2; unclear D gene. Trimming cost V 0 bases and J 4 bases, with 12 bases left between them. The germline CDR1 and CDR2 sequences are LNHNV and YYDKDF (reference sequence). This CDR3 spans 15 amino acids. The CDR3 sequence is CATSRDLEVAYGYTF. CDR3 in DNA: TGTGCCACCAGCAGAGACCTCGAGGTTGCCTATGGCTACACCTTC. Based on the CDR3 plus reference TRBV15 and TRBJ1-2, the full variable domain is DAMVIQNPRYQVTQFGKPVTLSCSQTLNHNVMYWYQQKSSQAPKLLFHYYDKDFNNEADTPDNFQSRRPNTSFCFLDIRSPGLGDTAMYLCATSRDLEVAYGYTFGSGTRLTVV.

This clonotype has ten or more counts. V gene TRBV27 combines with J gene TRBJ2-1, with 7 positions matching TRBD2. CDR3 length: 15 residues. Germline CDR1 reads MNHEY; CDR2 reads SMNVEV (reference sequence). V shed 1 base, J shed 9 bases, and the junction held 9 bases outside the gene matches. The CDR3 DNA follows: TGTGCCAGCAGTTTATATCCAGCGGGGTACGGTGAGCAGTTCTTC. Translating it yields CASSLYPAGYGEQFF.

This clonotype was observed at least ten times. The rearrangement joins TRBV5-1 to TRBJ2-1, with D possibly matching TRBD1 (6 bases). Deletions cut 0 bases from V and 3 bases from J, with 13 bases between. The length of the CDR3 is 16 residues. Germline CDR1 and CDR2: SGHRS and YFSETQ. The CDR3 reads CASSLVIRGGYNEQFF. The CDR3 DNA reads as TGCGCCAGCAGCTTGGTTATCAGGGGTGGCTACAATGAGCAGTTCTTC. Supplemented by reference TRBV5-1 and TRBJ2-1, the full variable domain reads KAGVTQTPRYLIKTRGQQVTLSCSPISGHRSVSWYQQTPGQGLQFLFEYFSETQRNKGNFPGRFSGRQFSNSRSEMNVSTLELGDSALYLCASSLVIRGGYNEQFFGPGTRLTVL.